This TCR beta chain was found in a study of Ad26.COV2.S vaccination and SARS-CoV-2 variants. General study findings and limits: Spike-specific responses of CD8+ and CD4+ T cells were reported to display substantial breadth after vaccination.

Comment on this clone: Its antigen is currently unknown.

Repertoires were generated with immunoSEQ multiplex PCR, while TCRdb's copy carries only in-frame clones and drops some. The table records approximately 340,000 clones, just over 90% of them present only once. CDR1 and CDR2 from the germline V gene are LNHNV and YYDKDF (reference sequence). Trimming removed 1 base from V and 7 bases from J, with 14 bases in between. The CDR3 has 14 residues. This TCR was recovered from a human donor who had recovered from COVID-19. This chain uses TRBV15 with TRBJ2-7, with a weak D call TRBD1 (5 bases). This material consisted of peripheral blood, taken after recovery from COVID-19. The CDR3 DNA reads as TGTGCCACCAGCAGAGTCACAGGCCCGTGGGAGCAGTACTTC. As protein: CATSRVTGPWEQYF.